The next 12 T cell receptor beta chains were all read from a single sample in a study of identical twins. TCRdb recomputed calls from the 5' RACE reads with MiXCR, one row per CDR3 protein. The data hold approximately 260,000 distinct CDR3 sequences, with approximately 8.3% observed a single time. The same specimen was also included in a second study, on yellow fever vaccine responses in identical twins.

Sequencing input: CD8+ T cells sorted from blood. These receptors all come from a woman under 30 in good health.

This clonotype has at least ten counts. V usage is TRBV4-1 and J usage is TRBJ2-3; the D call may be TRBD1 or TRBD2 (5 bases each). V lost 3 bases to trimming and J lost 1 base, with 14 bases between them. The V gene's germline CDR1 is MGHRA and CDR2 YSYEKL. The CDR3 is 16 amino acids. CDR3: CASSHYREGGTDTQYF. In DNA, the CDR3 is TGCGCCAGCAGCCACTACCGGGAAGGGGGCACAGATACGCAGTATTTT.

This clonotype came up a few times. The genes are TRBV20-1 and TRBJ1-2, with D possibly being TRBD1 (5 bases). Per the germline V gene, CDR1 is DFQATT and CDR2 is SNEGSKA (reference sequence). V was clipped by 3 bases and J by 8 bases, with 13 bases between them. There are 12 residues in the CDR3. The CDR3 DNA is TGCAGTGCTAGTTCGGGGACGTCGGGCTACACCTTC. Its translation: CSASSGTSGYTF.

This clonotype was seen more than once but under ten times. J is TRBJ2-5 and V is TRBV11-2; D gene unclear. Trimming shortened V by 5 bases and J by 5 bases, and 12 bases separated the two germline ends. The CDR3 has 13 residues. The V gene's germline CDR1 is SGHAT and CDR2 FQNNGV. This CDR3 is CASSPTTHETQYF. CDR3 sequence (DNA): TGTGCCAGCAGCCCTACCACACACGAGACCCAGTACTTC.

The V and J genes are TRBV28 and TRBJ2-1; D is undetermined. The CDR3 is 11 amino acids. The V end lost 8 bases, the J end lost 4 bases, and 6 bases lay between the germline ends. Looked up from germline, CDR1 is MDHEN and CDR2 is SYDVKM. The CDR3 nucleotides are TGTGCCAGCTGGGGATACAATGAGCAGTTCTTC. Translating it yields CASWGYNEQFF.

This clonotype was observed a few times. V gene TRBV4-3 combines with J gene TRBJ2-5; TRBD1 might be the D (5 bases). There are 13 residues in the CDR3. The V end was cut by 3 bases, the J end by 3 bases, with 8 bases between. The germline CDR1 and CDR2 sequences are LGHNA and YSLEER. CDR3: CASSQDIKETQYF. The CDR3 coding sequence is TGCGCCAGCAGCCAGGACATTAAAGAGACCCAGTACTTC.

The chain combines TRBV7-2 with TRBJ2-2; 10 positions match TRBD2. V lost 5 bases to trimming and J lost 1 base; unmatched junction nucleotides: 4. The CDR3 extends over 16 amino acids. Germline-derived CDR1 and CDR2 are SGHTA and FQGNSA. CDR3 nucleotides: TGTGCCAGCAGCCCCCGGACTAGCGGGAACACCGGGGAGCTGTTTTTT. This gives the protein CASSPRTSGNTGELFF. The variable domain in full, with the rest retrieved from reference TRBV7-2 and TRBJ2-2, is GAGVSQSPSNKVTEKGKDVELRCDPISGHTALYWYRQSLGQGLEFLIYFQGNSAPDKSGLPSDRFSAERTGGSVSTLTIQRTQQEDSAVYLCASSPRTSGNTGELFFGEGSRLTVL.

This clonotype was detected a few times. This chain joins TRBV20-1 and TRBJ2-7; a possible D gene is TRBD1 (5 bases). V lost 5 bases and J 2 bases, leaving 19 bases between the germline ends. The CDR3 loop spans 15 amino acids. Germline CDR1 is DFQATT and CDR2 is SNEGSKA (reference sequence). CDR3 loop: CSAERLTVNAYEQYF. In DNA, the CDR3 is TGCAGTGCTGAACGACTGACAGTAAACGCCTACGAGCAGTACTTC.

This clonotype has ten or more counts. This chain links TRBV29-1 with TRBJ2-1; D not certain. Trimming left V 0 bases short and J 10 bases short, with 16 bases between. The germline V gene encodes CDR1 SQVTM and CDR2 ANQGSEA. The CDR3 sequence is 14 residues long. CDR3 in amino acids: CSVEDPLGSGEQFF. DNA of the CDR3: TGCAGCGTTGAAGATCCGTTGGGCTCCGGGGAGCAGTTCTTC.

V and J are TRBV2 and TRBJ1-4; unclear D gene. In germline, CDR1 is SNHLY, CDR2 FYNNEI. CDR3 length: 14 residues. Deletions cut 7 bases from V and 7 bases from J, with 16 bases between. CDR3 in amino acids: CASIRVATPEKLFF. DNA of the CDR3: TGTGCCAGCATTCGGGTCGCAACTCCTGAAAAACTGTTTTTT.

The chain couples TRBV9 to TRBJ2-1, with a possible D match to TRBD1 (6 bases). The CDR3 is made up of 13 amino acids. V lost 1 base, J lost 7 bases, and 9 bases lay in between. CDR1 is SGDLS, CDR2 YYNGEE, per germline. This chain's CDR3 is CASSVWGPNEQFF. The CDR3 region has the DNA TGTGCCAGCAGCGTATGGGGGCCGAATGAGCAGTTCTTC.

V is TRBV5-1 and J is TRBJ1-4; D not certain. Germline values: CDR1 SGHRS, CDR2 YFSETQ. The CDR3 extends over 14 amino acids. V was clipped by 4 bases and J by 5 bases, with 12 bases between them. CDR3 amino acids: CASSQDGMNEKLFF. The CDR3 region has the DNA TGCGCCAGCAGCCAGGACGGGATGAATGAAAAACTGTTTTTT.

The chain couples TRBV4-3 to TRBJ2-7; maybe TRBD2 (5 bases). Germline lookup yields CDR1 LGHNA and CDR2 YSLEER. This CDR3 comprises 14 residues. Between the trimmed V and J ends, which lost 1 base and 0 bases, there was a span of 7 bases. The CDR3: CASSQALVSYEQYF. In nucleotides, the CDR3 is TGCGCCAGCAGCCAAGCACTAGTCTCCTACGAGCAGTACTTC.